This T cell receptor beta chain derives from a study of beta chain features in type 1 diabetes (dated by TCRdb to the late 2010s). With respect to the entire study: Mean age, gender distribution, total cell number and subset yield were not different between patients and healthy donors. Regulatory and stem cell-like memory subsets were obtained from only 8 patients and roughly eight healthy donors, while naive and central memory subsets were obtained from all 30 or so donors. The study compared TCRB repertoires of sorted circulating CD4+ T cell subsets between recently diagnosed type 1 diabetes patients and matched healthy donors. A total of about 100,000,000 sorted cells were examined across all samples, and RNA yield correlated strongly with the number of cells per subset. The full study reports these points: Type 1 diabetes patients showed a moderate but significant shortening of TCRB CDR3 length in all four CD4+ subsets. Because the HLA sub-analyses included only small numbers of individuals, any influence of HLA type on TCRB rearrangement was left unresolved. Because cDNA was sequenced instead of genomic DNA, activated cells with high expression could be over-represented, although the groups did not differ in activation or CD3 levels. Naive, central memory and regulatory TCRB repertoires appeared more similar among patients than among healthy donors. Shorter templates might have been favored by PCR, but patient and control samples were amplified and corrected together, so both groups would have been affected equally by any skew. At VDJ recombination sites, patients with type 1 diabetes made fewer insertions and deleted more nucleotides, a pattern implying thymic rearrangement abnormalities.

All of the isolated RNA was reverse transcribed with the High Capacity cDNA Reverse Transcription Kit, so expressed TCRB transcripts were sequenced. Deep immunoSEQ sequencing was performed on naive, central memory and regulatory T cell samples, with an average of around 3.5 million total reads per sample. After sorted cells were lysed in RLT buffer, RNA was extracted with DNase-treated RNeasy Micro or Mini kits, with the choice depending on cell number. To prevent cross-contamination, each cell subset was processed individually, whereas patient and healthy donor samples were processed jointly. Using the immunoSEQ multiplex PCR, TCRB sequences were amplified from cDNA into 87-bp fragments spanning the CDR3 region. The amplicons were sequenced using the Illumina HiSeq platform. Turning to the authors' computational methods: PCR bias was computationally corrected using synthetic template baselines, reads within Hamming distance 2 were collapsed, and singletons that could not be merged were discarded. By aligning reads against IMGT, V, D and J genes, CDR3 length, and insertions or deletions at six rearrangement sites were assigned. Within each subset, clonotype counts were normalized to sorted cell number, and only after that were true diversity and Gini coefficients computed with the tcR R package. Repertoire sharing was quantified using the overlap coefficient calculated on TCRB nucleotide sequences. As a proxy for the pre-selection repertoire, out-of-frame TCRB sequences from naive cells were analyzed. TCRdb obtained this table from immuneACCESS and retained in-frame rearrangements with V and J assigned. These tables miss some clones; where compared with another copy, unresolved V genes account for less than half of the shortfall, and the remainder is unexplained. D and trimming come from the DNA, and the V and J calls and clone size come from that table. The sample data list approximately 250,000 clones, and around 25% of these were observed just once. Around 0.012% of the sample rests with the top ten.

This clone was seen a few times. No antigen is known for it. No quality values exist for individual bases; no much larger clone is one base distant. V is trimmed back by 4 bases and J by 1 base, and the junction contains 4 bases that no gene match accounts for. From the cysteine through the phenylalanine, the CDR3 covers 15 amino acids. The entry retains the CDR3 DNA only, 45 bases that are in frame from base 1. Sequences LNHDA (CDR1) and SQIVND (CDR2) are obtained from the germline V gene (reference sequence). Each donor gave one peripheral blood draw, averaging roughly 120 mL, which was collected into heparinised tubes. Naive, central memory, regulatory and stem cell-like memory CD4+ T cells were sorted on a BD FACSAria II using a panel including CD45RO, CCR7, CD25, CD127, CD95 and CD27. Every sorted population had a purity above 95%. PBMCs were separated immediately by Lymphoprep density gradient centrifugation and were stained directly, without being cultured. So that batch effects would be minimized, each experiment stained and sorted samples in pairs, pairing one healthy donor with one patient.

Sequences were obtained from naive CD4+ T cells from blood. The meaning of the sample's cell subset or site label: true naive CD4+ T cells. The TCR originated in a woman in her twenties or thirties with type 1 diabetes. Recombination linked TRBV19 to TRBJ1-1; a stretch of 9 junction bases matches TRBD1. The CDR3 reads as follows: CASSRKGQGNTEAFF. The DNA reads TGTGCCAGTAGTAGGAAGGGACAGGGGAACACTGAAGCTTTCTTT.